These 22 T cell receptor beta chains were all obtained from the same sample, sequenced in a study of cytomegalovirus exposure and HLA in healthy donors. The PCR ran on 60 Vbeta and 13 Jbeta primers. Here immunoSEQ multiplex PCR was the method, and the copy in TCRdb shows in-frame clones only, minus some. The repertoire includes roughly 160,000 clones, approximately 80% of them detected once, and 1.3% sits in the top ten. Material: PBMCs. The receptors shown here come from a woman aged 45-59 years in good health and CMV-seronegative.

The V and J genes are TRBV11-2 and TRBJ2-1, with 11 positions matching TRBD2. CDR1 SGHAT and CDR2 FQNNGV come from the germline V gene. The CDR3 totals 14 residues. V lost 2 bases, J lost 9 bases, and 3 bases stayed unmatched. DNA for the CDR3: TGTGCCAGCAGCTTACCTAGCGGGGGGCCTGAGCAGTTCTTC. Its translation is CASSLPSGGPEQFF. The whole variable domain, filled in from reference TRBV11-2 and TRBJ2-1, reads EAGVAQSPRYKIIEKRQSVAFWCNPISGHATLYWYQQILGQGPKLLIQFQNNGVVDDSQLPKDRFSAERLKGVDSTLKIQPAKLEDSAVYLCASSLPSGGPEQFFGPGTRLTVL.

The chain recombines TRBV7-3 with TRBJ2-3; a possible D gene is TRBD2 (5 bases). The CDR3 loop spans 14 amino acids. The V end was cut by 0 bases, the J end by 6 bases, with 10 bases between. Germline V lookup: CDR1 SGHTA, CDR2 FQGTGA. The CDR3 DNA is TGTGCCAGCAGCTTAACCCCCGGGAAGGATACGCAGTATTTT. It codes for CASSLTPGKDTQYF.

V and J are TRBV30 and TRBJ2-7, with TRBD1 identical over 10 bases. The CDR3 is 18 amino acids. Germline V CDR1 and CDR2: GTSNPN, SVGIG (reference sequence). The trim removed 1 base at V and 2 bases at J, leaving 14 bases unmatched. CDR3 sequence: CAWSGRKRQGAATYEQYF. The DNA for the CDR3 is TGTGCCTGGAGTGGCCGCAAACGACAGGGGGCGGCTACCTACGAGCAGTACTTC.

There are a few counts of this clone. The chain joins TRBV4-2 to TRBJ2-5; the match to TRBD2 covers 13 bases. The CDR3 loop spans 16 amino acids. The J segment lost 4 bases and the V segment lost 0 bases, leaving 2 bases of the junction unmatched. Germline V lookup: CDR1 LGHNA, CDR2 YNFKEQ. CDR3 sequence (DNA): TGTGCCAGCAGCCAAGAGACTAGCGGGGGGCCAGAGACCCAGTACTTC. Amino acid sequence: CASSQETSGGPETQYF.

The chain has TRBV6-6 and TRBJ1-2; a possible D gene is TRBD1 (5 bases). The ends were cut back, 5 bases at V and 4 bases at J, with 11 bases in the middle. Germline CDR1 reads MNHNY; CDR2 reads SVGAGI (reference sequence). This CDR3 comprises 13 residues. CDR3 protein: CASSPPGGYGYTF. For the CDR3, the DNA is TGTGCCAGCAGTCCACCCGGGGGCTATGGCTACACCTTC.

This chain's CDR3 is CASSLGLAGGPGTGELFF. The CDR3 DNA sequence: TGCGCCAGCAGCTTGGGACTAGCGGGAGGGCCGGGCACCGGGGAGCTGTTTTTT. The rearrangement joins TRBV5-1 to TRBJ2-2, with 14 bases lining up with TRBD2. Germline CDR1 SGHRS, CDR2 YFSETQ. The CDR3 consists of 18 residues. V lost 0 bases, J lost 4 bases, and 5 bases stayed unmatched.

V gene TRBV25-1 combines with J gene TRBJ1-5; weak D call: TRBD1 (6 bases). CDR3 length: 13 amino acids. V was trimmed by 4 bases and J by 7 bases, leaving 11 bases between them. The germline V gene encodes CDR1 MGHDK and CDR2 SYGVNS. This chain's CDR3 is CASSVGARQPQHF. The CDR3 bases are TGTGCCAGCAGTGTGGGGGCTAGGCAGCCCCAGCATTTT. Full variable domain (remainder filled in from reference TRBV25-1 and TRBJ1-5): EADIYQTPRYLVIGTGKKITLECSQTMGHDKMYWYQQDPGMELHLIHYSYGVNSTEKGDLSSESTVSRIRTEHFPLTLESARPSHTSQYLCASSVGARQPQHFGDGTRLSIL.

The chain uses TRBV14 and TRBJ2-5, with 11 bases matching TRBD2. Germline trimming cut 7 bases from V and 2 bases from J; bases unmatched to any gene: 3. Per the germline V gene, CDR1 is SGHDN and CDR2 is FVKESK. CDR3 length: 14 residues. CDR3 bases: TGTGCCAGCAAGGGACTAGCGGTGCAAGAGACCCAGTACTTC. Protein product: CASKGLAVQETQYF.

DNA for the CDR3: TGTGCCAGTAGTATTATTCCTACTAAGCGGGGGTCCTACGAGCAGTACTTC. It translates to CASSIIPTKRGSYEQYF. The rearrangement uses TRBV19 and TRBJ2-5; 8 bases are shared with TRBD2. The DNA end is a closer match to TRBJ2-7, so the J assignment may be wrong. Germline assignment: CDR1 LNHDA and CDR2 SQIVND (reference sequence). The CDR3 has 17 amino acids.

This chain joins TRBV6-1 and TRBJ1-2; 7 bases line up with TRBD1. CDR1 and CDR2 from the germline V gene are MNHNS and SASEGT. Trimming took 5 bases from V and 0 from J; bases not matched to a gene: 6. The CDR3 runs to 15 residues. The CDR3 nucleotides read TGTGCCAGCAGTCTGAACAGGGGTTCTAACTATGGCTACACCTTC. This translates into CASSLNRGSNYGYTF.

V and J are TRBV28 and TRBJ2-1; D not resolved. V lost 2 bases and J lost 1, with 6 bases in between. Germline assignment: CDR1 MDHEN and CDR2 SYDVKM. The CDR3 loop spans 14 amino acids. CDR3: CASSLVQSYNEQFF. In nucleotides, the CDR3 is TGTGCCAGCAGTTTAGTACAGTCCTACAATGAGCAGTTCTTC.

V and J are TRBV9 and TRBJ1-5; D unresolved. Germline CDR1 SGDLS, CDR2 YYNGEE. The ends were cut back, 0 bases at V and 3 bases at J, with 7 bases in the middle. CDR3 size: 14 residues. The CDR3: CASSVGSVNQPQHF. The CDR3 coding sequence is TGTGCCAGCAGCGTAGGCAGCGTCAATCAGCCCCAGCATTTT.

The chain employs TRBV19 and TRBJ2-1; tentative D call: TRBD2 (5 bases). The length of the CDR3 is 17 residues. V was pared by 5 bases and J by 3 bases, with 20 bases between. Germline CDR1 LNHDA, CDR2 SQIVND (reference sequence). CDR3 sequence: CASSPPRNLASYNEQFF. CDR3 nucleotide sequence: TGTGCCAGTAGTCCGCCGAGAAATCTAGCAAGCTACAATGAGCAGTTCTTC.

The J gene is TRBJ2-1, the V gene TRBV18; D may be TRBD1 (8 bases). Germline CDR1 and CDR2: KGHSH and LQKENI. CDR3 length equals 13 residues. V dropped 4 bases and J dropped 16 bases, with 20 bases sitting between them. The CDR3 sequence is CASSRLDREGGFF. The CDR3 bases are TGTGCCAGCTCACGACTGGACAGGGAGGGTGGCTTCTTC.

The V call is TRBV7-9, the J call TRBJ2-2, with 9 bases fitting TRBD2. The junction had 8 bases not matched to a gene; V was cut back by 4 bases and J by 5 bases. The CDR3 covers 16 residues. The germline CDR1 and CDR2 sequences are SEHNR and FQNEAQ (reference sequence). Here the CDR3 reads CASSYVGGGDTGELFF. The CDR3 DNA reads as TGTGCCAGCAGCTACGTTGGCGGGGGGGATACCGGGGAGCTGTTTTTT.

The CDR3 reads CASTQGGSTDTQYF. The DNA for the CDR3 is TGTGCCAGCACCCAGGGGGGCAGCACAGATACGCAGTATTTT. The chain links TRBV5-4 to TRBJ2-3, with D possibly matching TRBD1 (7 bases). CDR1 is SGHNT, CDR2 YYREEE, per germline (reference sequence). Trimming stripped 6 bases from V and 0 bases from J, with 11 bases between. The CDR3 covers 14 residues.

This chain uses TRBV7-3 with TRBJ2-1; 11 nucleotides match TRBD2. The CDR3 length is 15 residues. The V gene end was trimmed by 5 bases and the J gene end by 2 bases; junction bases not matched to a gene: 2. In germline, CDR1 is SGHTA, CDR2 FQGTGA. The CDR3 region is CASSPGLAAYNEQFF. The DNA of the CDR3 is TGTGCCAGCAGCCCGGGACTAGCGGCCTACAATGAGCAGTTCTTC. The full variable domain, in which reference TRBV7-3 and TRBJ2-1 provide the parts outside the CDR3, is GAGVSQTPSNKVTEKGKYVELRCDPISGHTALYWYRQSLGQGPEFLIYFQGTGAADDSGLPNDRFFAVRPEGSVSTLKIQRTERGDSAVYLCASSPGLAAYNEQFFGPGTRLTVL.

Points on this clone: The sample contains more than one DNA sequence encoding this CDR3. The chain links TRBV9 to TRBJ2-7; D might be TRBD2 (6 bases). The germline V gene has CDR1 SGDLS and CDR2 YYNGEE. The CDR3 totals 14 residues. The V end was cut by 0 bases, the J end by 1 base, with 8 bases between. The CDR3 region is CASSVVGTSYEQYF. The DNA of the CDR3 is TGTGCCAGCAGCGTAGTCGGGACTTCCTACGAGCAGTACTTC.

This clone was observed a single time. The chain couples TRBV11-2 to TRBJ1-1; D remains unclear. V lost 0 bases, J lost 5 bases, and 13 bases lay in between. Germline CDR1 reads SGHAT; CDR2 reads FQNNGV. The CDR3 spans 15 residues. The CDR3 sequence is CASSLDSRAGTEAFF. CDR3 DNA sequence: TGTGCCAGCAGCTTAGATTCGAGGGCAGGTACTGAAGCTTTCTTT.

The chain uses TRBV5-1 and TRBJ2-2, with 14 nucleotides matching TRBD2. This CDR3 has 19 amino acids. V lost 0 bases, J lost 0 bases, and 4 bases stayed unmatched. Germline assignment: CDR1 SGHRS and CDR2 YFSETQ. CDR3 residues: CASSLVGTSGGANTGELFF. The CDR3 coding sequence is TGCGCCAGCAGCTTGGTTGGGACTAGCGGGGGAGCGAACACCGGGGAGCTGTTTTTT.

The chain links TRBV9 to TRBJ2-7; 11 positions agree with TRBD1. CDR1 SGDLS and CDR2 YYNGEE come from the germline V gene. The V segment lost 0 bases and the J segment 2 bases; nucleotides outside the gene matches: 4. This CDR3 has 16 amino acids. CDR3 sequence (DNA): TGTGCCAGCAGCGTAGGCGGGACAGGGGGTGCCTACGAGCAGTACTTC. This translates into CASSVGGTGGAYEQYF.

The chain uses TRBV7-9 and TRBJ1-2; D gene uncertain. V was cut by 3 bases and J by 6 bases, with 8 bases left in between. CDR1 SEHNR and CDR2 FQNEAQ come from the germline V gene (reference sequence). CDR3 length: 12 residues. For the CDR3, the DNA is TGTGCCAGCAGCTTTACAGCACATGGCTACACCTTC. Protein sequence: CASSFTAHGYTF.